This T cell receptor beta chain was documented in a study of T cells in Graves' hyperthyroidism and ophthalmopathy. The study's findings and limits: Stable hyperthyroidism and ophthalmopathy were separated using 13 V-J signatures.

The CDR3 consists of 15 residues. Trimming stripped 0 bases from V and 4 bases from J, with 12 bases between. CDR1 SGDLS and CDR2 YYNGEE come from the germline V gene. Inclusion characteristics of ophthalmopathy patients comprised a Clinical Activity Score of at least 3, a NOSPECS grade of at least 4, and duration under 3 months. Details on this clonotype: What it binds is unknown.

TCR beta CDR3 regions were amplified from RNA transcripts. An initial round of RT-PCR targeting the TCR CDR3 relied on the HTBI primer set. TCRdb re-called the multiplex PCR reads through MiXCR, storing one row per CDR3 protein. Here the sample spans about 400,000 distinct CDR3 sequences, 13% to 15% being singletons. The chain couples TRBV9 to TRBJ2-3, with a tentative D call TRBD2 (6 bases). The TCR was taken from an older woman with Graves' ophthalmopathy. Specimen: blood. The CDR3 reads CASSVASTGADTQYF. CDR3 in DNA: TGTGCCAGCAGCGTAGCCAGCACGGGGGCAGATACGCAGTATTTT.